This T cell receptor beta chain is from a study of blood T cell repertoires in COVID-19 (dated by TCRdb to the early 2020s). Turning to the overall study: Collaborator samples came from the United States, Italy and Spain and covered acute and convalescent phases of COVID-19. The material from the prospective study consisted of cDNA or gDNA derived from T cells, B-cell-depleted T cells, or PBMCs. The dataset comprised deeply sampled blood TCRbeta repertoires from subjects exposed to, actively infected with, or recovered from COVID-19. A freely available public database, intended as a resource for researchers studying the immune response to SARS-CoV-2, is where the repertoires were released. The samples were drawn from two sources: the first 160 participants of the ongoing ImmuneRACE study, and 950 to 1,500 subjects contributed by 6 global collaborators. A de-identified subject ID, COVID-19 status, age in years and sex were almost always included in the sample metadata. Where HLA class I and class II types were available, the types were taken from metadata supplied by the sample provider, not from assay-based typing. Paper-wide results and their limitations: The amount of clinical and demographic metadata varied by source and participant and was provided uncurated.

The immunoSEQ Assay, a bias-controlled multiplex PCR, was used to amplify TCRbeta CDR3 regions from genomic DNA. On the study's bioinformatics: The number of nucleated cells in each sample was estimated by amplification of reference gene primers within the assay. Sequence reads were collapsed and filtered to measure the absolute abundance of every unique TCRbeta CDR3 rearrangement. Productive Simpson clonality was computed per sample as the square root of Simpson's diversity index over productive rearrangements. The table was pulled from immuneACCESS by TCRdb, which kept in-frame rearrangements only. Such tables lose some clones; where checked, under half of the loss comes from unresolved V genes, and the rest has no known cause. The V and J calls and clone size were taken over from that table, and D and trimming were inferred from the DNA. The sample profile shows roughly 41,000 clones; about 85% of them were found once. The ten top clones hold 3.1% of the sample.

Remarks on this clone: There is no known antigen for this receptor. No much larger clone exists at a distance of one base, and base qualities are not known.

V is shortened by 1 base, J by 8 bases, and the region joining them spans 20 bases. The germline V gene sets CDR1 to SGHTA and CDR2 to FQGNSA. The CDR3 has 17 amino acids, counting the end cysteine and phenylalanine. Only the CDR3 part of the read is kept: 51 bases, read in frame from the first base. Participants in the prospective study were enrolled through a virtual design, were aged roughly 18 to 100 years, and lived in roughly 24 United States geographic areas. In the prospective study, cohorts were assigned on the basis of participant-reported clinical history obtained from a screening survey and a study questionnaire. Recovered participants in ImmuneRACE Cohort 3 were defined as having two consecutive negative NP/OP PCR tests, clearance from a healthcare professional, or resolution of symptoms. In the prospective study, whole blood, serum and a nasopharyngeal or oropharyngeal swab were collected from each participant by mobile phlebotomists. Over a roughly two-month period, participants in the prospective study had the option of providing additional blood draws and questionnaires. Blood samples from the prospective study were shipped frozen or at room temperature prior to DNA extraction.

The clonotype was recovered from a woman between 50 and 59 years old who had recovered from COVID-19. The source material was PBMCs or T cells enriched from blood (not recorded which). In this chain, TRBV7-2 is recombined with TRBJ1-4; 5 matching bases give a weak D call of TRBD1. The bases read TGTGCCAGCAGCTTAGACCTCTTGATGGGGGGAGAGGAAAAACTGTTTTTT. Translated, it reads CASSLDLLMGGEEKLFF.